A selection of T cell receptor beta chains follows, all from one sample in a study of technical replicates of blood from a handful of donors. Only in-frame clones appear in the TCRdb table, and some are missing; sequencing was by immunoSEQ multiplex PCR. The sample has tens of thousands of clones, 92% seen once. The sequenced material came from T cells isolated from PBMCs. These receptors came from a human donor in good health. The CDR3 runs from the conserved cysteine through the conserved F or W. A D gene is named only where the DNA matches it firmly. Not every row has a clone size; where given, it reads once, few, many or a size class.

TRBV6-4	-	TRBJ1-2	-	TGTGCCAGCAGTGACCACGGGAGACTAGGCGGCTACACCTTC	CASSDHGRLGGYTF
TRBV6-1	once	TRBJ1-2	-	TGTGCCAGCAGTGCGGACAGACTGGGCTATGGCTACACCTTC	CASSADRLGYGYTF
TRBV5-8	-	TRBJ2-3	TRBD2	TGTGCCAGCAGACCCGGGACTAGCGGGAGGGGCACAGATACGCAGTATTTT	CASRPGTSGRGTDTQYF
TRBV11-2	-	TRBJ1-3	-	TGTGCCAGCAGCTGGAGCCGGACAGAGGGGACCTCTGGAAACACCATATATTTT	CASSWSRTEGTSGNTIYF
TRBV10-3	-	TRBJ1-1	TRBD1	TGTGCCATCAGTGGGGACAGGGGCTCTGAAGCTTTCTTT	CAISGDRGSEAFF
TRBV13	-	TRBJ1-2	-	TGTGCCAGCAGCTTAGAAAAGTCGTTGAGGCACCTGGGCTACACCTTC	CASSLEKSLRHLGYTF
TRBV5-1	few	TRBJ1-2	TRBD1	TGCGCCAGCAGCGTTTGGACAGGAGCGAACTATGGCTACACCTTC	CASSVWTGANYGYTF
TRBV19	-	TRBJ1-1	TRBD1	TGTGCCAGTTTTTCAGGGGGCACTGAAGCTTTCTTT	CASFSGGTEAFF
TRBV7-2	-	TRBJ1-2	-	TGTGCCAGCAGCTTAGGCCCGAGCGAGGGTAGGAGCGGCTACACCTTC	CASSLGPSEGRSGYTF
TRBV14	-	TRBJ2-3	-	TGTGCCAGCAGCCAAGGACAGTACACAGATACGCAGTATTTT	CASSQGQYTDTQYF
TRBV7-2	few	TRBJ1-1	-	TGTGCCAGCAGCTTAACTAAGGGGTACACTGAAGCTTTCTTT	CASSLTKGYTEAFF
TRBV5-1	-	TRBJ2-1	-	TGCGCCAGCAGCTTGGGAGTCGGGGGGCCTCTGAATGAGCAGTTCTTC	CASSLGVGGPLNEQFF
TRBV27	once	TRBJ2-7	TRBD1	TGTGCCAGCAGTTTTGGGACAGACTACGAGCAGTACTTC	CASSFGTDYEQYF
TRBV4-1	few	TRBJ1-5	TRBD1	TGCGCCAGCAGCCGGACCGGGACAGGGGACAATCAGCCCCAGCATTTT	CASSRTGTGDNQPQHF